The clone carrying this TCR beta chain was detected only a few times. Its cognate antigen is unknown. The germline V gene has CDR1 DFQATT and CDR2 SNEGSKA (reference sequence). Trimming cost V 7 bases and J 8 bases, with 14 bases left between them. The CDR3 contains 11 residues. The data belong to a study of T cell repertoires in cytomegalovirus infection. At the level of the study: Both a matching HLA type and CMV infection were indicated by public TCR beta signatures. Broader study findings: HLA-C-restricted CMV-specific TCR beta clonotypes prevailed in the ex vivo response. Cumulative public TCR beta family frequency identified CMV carriers with the relevant HLA.

Each CDR3 protein gets one entry after TCRdb re-called the reads with MiXCR. The sample carries 400,000 to 550,000 distinct CDR3 sequences, about 10% recorded once. Sequencing used PBMCs. The clonotype originates from a human donor in good health (CMV status not recorded). Some clones in this sample may be carry-over from other donors' samples. The rearrangement links TRBV20-1 to TRBJ1-1; D remains ambiguous. The CDR3 bases are TGCAGTGTCGGGCTCCCGAGGGAAGCTTTCTTT. Translation: CSVGLPREAFF.